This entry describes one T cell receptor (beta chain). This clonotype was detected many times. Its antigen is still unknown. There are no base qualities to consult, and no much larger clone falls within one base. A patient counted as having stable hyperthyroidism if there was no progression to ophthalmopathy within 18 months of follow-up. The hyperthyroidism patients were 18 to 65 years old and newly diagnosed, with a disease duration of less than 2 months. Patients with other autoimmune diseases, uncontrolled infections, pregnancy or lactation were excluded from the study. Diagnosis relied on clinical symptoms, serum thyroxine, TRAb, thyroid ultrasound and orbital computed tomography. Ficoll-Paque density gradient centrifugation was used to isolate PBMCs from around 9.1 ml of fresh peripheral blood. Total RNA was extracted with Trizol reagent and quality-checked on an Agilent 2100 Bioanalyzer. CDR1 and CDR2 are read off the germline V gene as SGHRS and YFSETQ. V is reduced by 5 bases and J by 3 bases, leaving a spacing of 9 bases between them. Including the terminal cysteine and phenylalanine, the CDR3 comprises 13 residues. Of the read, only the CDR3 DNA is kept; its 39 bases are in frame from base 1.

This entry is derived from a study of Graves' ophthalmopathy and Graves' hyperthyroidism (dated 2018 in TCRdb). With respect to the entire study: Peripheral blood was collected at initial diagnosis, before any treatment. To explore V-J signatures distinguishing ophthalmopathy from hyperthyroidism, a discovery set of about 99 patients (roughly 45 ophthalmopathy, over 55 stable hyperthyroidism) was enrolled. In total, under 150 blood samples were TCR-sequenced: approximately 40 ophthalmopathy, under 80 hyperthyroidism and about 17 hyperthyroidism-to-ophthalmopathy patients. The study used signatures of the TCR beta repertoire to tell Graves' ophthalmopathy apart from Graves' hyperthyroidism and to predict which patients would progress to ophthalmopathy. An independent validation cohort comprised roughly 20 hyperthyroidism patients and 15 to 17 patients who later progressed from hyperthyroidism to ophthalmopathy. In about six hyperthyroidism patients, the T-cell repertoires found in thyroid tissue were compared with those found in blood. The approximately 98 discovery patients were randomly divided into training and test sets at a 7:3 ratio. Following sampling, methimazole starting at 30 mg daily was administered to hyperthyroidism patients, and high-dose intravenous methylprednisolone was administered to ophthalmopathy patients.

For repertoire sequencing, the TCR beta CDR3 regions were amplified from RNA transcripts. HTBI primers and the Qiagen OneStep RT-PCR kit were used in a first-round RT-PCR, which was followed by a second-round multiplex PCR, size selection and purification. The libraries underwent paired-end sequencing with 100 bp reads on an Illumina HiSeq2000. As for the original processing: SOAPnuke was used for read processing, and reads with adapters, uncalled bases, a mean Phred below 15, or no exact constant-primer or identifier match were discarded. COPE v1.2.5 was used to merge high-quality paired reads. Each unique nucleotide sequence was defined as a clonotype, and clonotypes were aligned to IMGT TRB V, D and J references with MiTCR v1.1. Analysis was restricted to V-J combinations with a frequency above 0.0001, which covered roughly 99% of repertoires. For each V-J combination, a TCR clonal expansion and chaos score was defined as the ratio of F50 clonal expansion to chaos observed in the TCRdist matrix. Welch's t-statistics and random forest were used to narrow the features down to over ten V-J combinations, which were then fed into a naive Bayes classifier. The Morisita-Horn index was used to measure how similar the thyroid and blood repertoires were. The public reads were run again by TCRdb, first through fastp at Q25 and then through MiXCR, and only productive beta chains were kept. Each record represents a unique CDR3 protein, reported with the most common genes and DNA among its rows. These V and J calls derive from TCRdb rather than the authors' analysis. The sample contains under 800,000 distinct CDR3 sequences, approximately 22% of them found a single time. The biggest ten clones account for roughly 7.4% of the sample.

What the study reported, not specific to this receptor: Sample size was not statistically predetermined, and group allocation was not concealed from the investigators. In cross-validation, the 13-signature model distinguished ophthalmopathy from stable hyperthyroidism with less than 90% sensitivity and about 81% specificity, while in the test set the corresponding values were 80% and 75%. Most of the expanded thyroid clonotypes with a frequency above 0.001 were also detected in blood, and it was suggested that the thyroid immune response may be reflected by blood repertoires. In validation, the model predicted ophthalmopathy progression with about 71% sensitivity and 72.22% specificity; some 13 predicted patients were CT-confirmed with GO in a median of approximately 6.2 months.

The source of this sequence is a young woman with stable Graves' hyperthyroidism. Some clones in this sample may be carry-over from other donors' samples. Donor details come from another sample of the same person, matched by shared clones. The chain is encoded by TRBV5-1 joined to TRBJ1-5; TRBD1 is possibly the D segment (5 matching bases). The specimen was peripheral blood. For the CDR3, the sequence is CASSGGDNQPQHF. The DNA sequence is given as TGCGCCAGCAGTGGGGGGGACAATCAGCCCCAGCATTTT.